A single sample gave rise to the 21 T cell receptor beta chains below, sequenced in a study of early T cells in non-severe SARS-CoV-2 infection (dated by TCRdb to the early 2020s). Library method: 5' RACE. The run used a NextSeq 500. Using fastp at Q25 and MiXCR, TCRdb reprocessed the public reads and kept productive beta chains. Entries that share a CDR3 protein sequence are merged under the most common genes and DNA. The sample includes about 71,000 distinct CDR3 sequences, with roughly 15% observed a single time. The biggest ten clones account for nearly 4% of the sample. This sample comprised whole blood, obtained at baseline. All receptors come from an adult who was a healthcare worker with PCR-confirmed SARS-CoV-2 infection or an uninfected control (not recorded which).

This clonotype was seen ten or more times. The chain combines TRBV5-1 with TRBJ2-5; no definite D call. Germline V CDR1 and CDR2: SGHRS, YFSETQ. Trimming pared 2 bases from V and 1 base from J, leaving 6 bases between. The CDR3 is 13 residues long. CDR3 coding DNA: TGCGCCAGCAGCTTATCCCCCCAAGAGACCCAGTACTTC. This codes for CASSLSPQETQYF.

The chain carries TRBV7-2 and TRBJ2-5; unclear D gene. CDR1 is SGHTA and CDR2 is FQGNSA in the germline V gene. This CDR3 has 13 amino acids. V was cut by 1 base and J by 1 base, with 4 bases left in between. In nucleotides, the CDR3 is TGTGCCAGCAGCTTAGGTATCCAAGAGACCCAGTACTTC. Protein: CASSLGIQETQYF.

This chain uses TRBV10-3 with TRBJ2-7; no firm D call. CDR3 length: 14 residues. Germline V gene data show CDR1 as ENHRY and CDR2 as SYGVKD. The germline V and J ends were trimmed by 0 bases and 2 bases, with 8 bases remaining between them. CDR3 region: CAISESPPAYEQYF. The CDR3 DNA reads as TGTGCCATCAGTGAGTCCCCCCCAGCCTACGAGCAGTACTTC.

In its sample, this clonotype was seen a few times. V usage is TRBV15 and J usage is TRBJ2-4; D possibly corresponds to TRBD1 (5 bases). Trimming shortened V by 0 bases and J by 3 bases, and 18 bases separated the two germline ends. The length of the CDR3 is 18 residues. In germline, CDR1 is LNHNV, CDR2 YYDKDF (reference sequence). Written as DNA, the CDR3 is TGTGCCACCAGCAGAGAGAAGGGGTTTGCTACTTTCAAAAACATTCAGTACTTC. Its protein product is CATSREKGFATFKNIQYF.

Ten or more counts support this clonotype. The chain links TRBV7-6 to TRBJ2-7; 11 nucleotides agree with TRBD2. The CDR3 contains 14 residues. Germline V lookup: CDR1 SGHVS, CDR2 FNYEAQ. Trimming at V came to 4 bases and at J to 6 bases, leaving 5 bases not matched to a gene. CDR3 loop: CASSSTGTSGEQYF. For the CDR3, the DNA is TGTGCCAGCAGCTCCACCGGGACTAGCGGCGAGCAGTACTTC.

This clonotype has a handful of counts. The chain links TRBV5-5 to TRBJ2-1; D is ambiguous. The CDR3 is made up of 13 amino acids. V shed 2 bases and J shed 5 bases, with 8 bases lying between them. Germline V gene data show CDR1 as SGHKS and CDR2 as YYEKEE (reference sequence). CDR3: CASSFSVDNEQFF. Here the CDR3 DNA reads TGTGCCAGCAGCTTCAGCGTTGACAATGAGCAGTTCTTC.

Regarding this clonotype: Sequence at one end of the junction differs from germline and may be a read error. The chain is built from TRBV11-2 and TRBJ1-5, with 9 bases matching TRBD1. The CDR3 contains 14 residues. Per the germline V gene, CDR1 is SGHAT and CDR2 is FQNNGV. The CDR3 bases are TGTGCCAGCGGCTTAGGGGACAGGGTCCAGCCCCAGCATTTT. Protein sequence: CASGLGDRVQPQHF.

This clonotype was counted between two and nine times. The V call is TRBV11-2, the J call TRBJ1-4; 8 positions agree with TRBD1. The CDR3 is 14 amino acids. Trimming cost V 5 bases and J 8 bases; bases outside gene matches: 7. CDR1 SGHAT and CDR2 FQNNGV come from the germline V gene. The CDR3 spells CASSIGQGDEKLFF. CDR3 nucleotides: TGTGCCAGCAGCATAGGACAGGGTGACGAAAAACTGTTTTTT.

J is TRBJ2-1 and V is TRBV18; 7 bases are shared with TRBD2. Germline V gives CDR1 KGHSH, CDR2 LQKENI. The CDR3 has 16 residues. Losses at the gene ends were 5 bases for V and 8 bases for J; bases not matched to a gene: 15. The CDR3 DNA follows: TGTGCCAGCTCAACTGCCGCTCGCGGGAGTAAGGATGAGCAGTTCTTC. Amino acids: CASSTAARGSKDEQFF.

V and J are TRBV20-1 and TRBJ1-4, with 8 nucleotides matching TRBD1. This CDR3 has 15 amino acids. V lost 0 bases to trimming and J lost 8 bases; unmatched junction nucleotides: 8. Germline loops: CDR1 DFQATT, CDR2 SNEGSKA (reference sequence). CDR3 sequence (DNA): TGCAGTGCTAGAGATCGGGTGGCAGGGGGCGAAAAACTGTTTTTT. Translation: CSARDRVAGGEKLFF.

In regard to this clonotype: A much bigger clone sits one base away, suggesting this may be a read error. The rearrangement joins TRBV24-1 to TRBJ2-2; 11 bases are shared with TRBD2. This CDR3 comprises 14 residues. The germline CDR1 and CDR2 sequences are KGHDR and SFDVKD. The CDR3 nucleotides are TGTGCCTCGGGACTAGCGGCGAACACCAGGGAGCTGTTTTTT. Protein sequence: CASGLAANTRELFF.

This clonotype was observed at least ten times. The chain recombines TRBV4-1 with TRBJ2-1, with 9 bases that match TRBD2. Trimming removed 3 bases from V and 7 bases from J; junction bases left unmatched: 10. The CDR3 runs 16 residues. Germline V gene lookup returns CDR1 MGHRA and CDR2 YSYEKL. The CDR3 protein is CASSHSGTSTLNEQFF. The CDR3 DNA reads as TGCGCCAGCAGCCACTCCGGGACTAGCACTTTAAATGAGCAGTTCTTC.

Concerning this clonotype: The junction shows a germline mismatch at one end, possibly a read error. CDR3 sequence: CASNQDPRLNTDTQYF. Written as DNA, the CDR3 is TGCGCCAGCAACCAAGATCCGCGGCTGAACACAGATACGCAGTATTTT. The chain uses TRBV4-1 and TRBJ2-3; D gene uncertain. The CDR3 length is 16 residues. In germline, CDR1 is MGHRA, CDR2 YSYEKL.

A few counts support this clonotype. V gene TRBV5-6 combines with J gene TRBJ2-5, with TRBD2 identical over 11 bases. Trimming cost V 3 bases and J 4 bases; bases outside gene matches: 2. The germline CDR1 and CDR2 sequences are SGHDT and YYEEEE. The CDR3 is made up of 14 amino acids. The CDR3 nucleotides read TGTGCCAGCAGCTCCGGGACTAGCGGAGAGACCCAGTACTTC. Protein product: CASSSGTSGETQYF.

This clonotype has a handful of counts. The rearrangement joins TRBV5-5 to TRBJ1-1, with unresolved D. V lost 0 bases, J lost 4 bases, and 10 bases lay in between. CDR1 is SGHKS and CDR2 is YYEKEE in the germline V gene (reference sequence). The CDR3 runs to 14 residues. Here the CDR3 DNA reads TGTGCCAGCAGCTTGGTCGGGAGGTCCACTGAAGCTTTCTTT. It codes for CASSLVGRSTEAFF.

This clonotype was found many times. As DNA, the CDR3 is TGTGCCAGCAGTGAAAACCACAGGAGGGGCTATGGTGAAGCTTTCTTT. It specifies CASSENHRRGYGEAFF. The chain links TRBV6-1 to TRBJ1-1; D may be TRBD1 (5 bases). This CDR3 is built from 16 residues. CDR1 is MNHNS and CDR2 is SASEGT in the germline V gene. The V end lost 2 bases, the J end lost 7 bases, and 20 bases lay between the germline ends.

The sample holds a few counts of this clonotype. This may come from a read error, since a much larger clone is one base off. The V call is TRBV11-2, the J call TRBJ1-1; TRBD1 matches 7 bases. There are 14 residues in the CDR3. The germline V gene encodes CDR1 SGHAT and CDR2 FQNNGV. Here the CDR3 DNA reads TGTGTCAGCAGCGCGCAGGGGGTGAGCACTGAAGCTTTCTTT. It codes for CVSSAQGVSTEAFF.

The table lists this clonotype with a few counts. The J gene is TRBJ2-1, the V gene TRBV18, with 11 nucleotides matching TRBD2. J gave up 9 bases and V 8 bases, and 12 bases lay outside the gene matches. The length of the CDR3 is 15 residues. CDR1 KGHSH and CDR2 LQKENI come from the germline V gene. The CDR3 coding sequence is TGTGCCAGCACTTTAACTAGCGGGAGTAGAAGTGAGCAGTTCTTC. Amino acids: CASTLTSGSRSEQFF.

CDR3 nucleotides: TGCGCCAGCAGCCCTACTAGCGCCGACGGGGAGCTGTTTTTT. Translation: CASSPTSADGELFF. The rearrangement links TRBV5-1 to TRBJ2-2; 7 nucleotides agree with TRBD2. The CDR3 loop spans 14 amino acids. The trim removed 4 bases at V and 7 bases at J, leaving 7 bases unmatched. Looked up from germline, CDR1 is SGHRS and CDR2 is YFSETQ.

This clonotype was recorded many times. J is TRBJ1-1 and V is TRBV12-5; D might be TRBD1 (5 bases). The V end was cut by 5 bases, the J end by 0 bases, with 7 bases between. CDR1 and CDR2 from the germline V gene are LGHNT and FRNRAP. The CDR3 contains 13 residues. The CDR3 nucleotides are TGTGCTAGTGGTCAACAGGTGAACACTGAAGCTTTCTTT. It yields the protein CASGQQVNTEAFF.

CDR3 bases: TGTGCCAGCAGCCAAGAGACAGGGAAGAAGGCCTACAATGAGCAGTTCTTC. It encodes CASSQETGKKAYNEQFF. The chain employs TRBV14 and TRBJ2-1; the match to TRBD1 covers 7 bases. The length of the CDR3 is 17 residues. Germline V gene sequence: CDR1 SGHDN, CDR2 FVKESK. V dropped 0 bases and J dropped 2; count of bases not matched to a gene: 7.